The sequence of this T cell receptor (beta chain) was determined in a study of T cell repertoires in cytomegalovirus infection. Study-level background: Both a matching HLA type and CMV infection were indicated by public TCR beta signatures.

TCRdb independently ran MiXCR on the reads; one entry per CDR3 protein. The sample has approximately 500,000 distinct CDR3 sequences; approximately 15% are singletons. V gave up 5 bases and J gave up 3 bases, with 16 bases separating them. The germline V gene encodes CDR1 LNHDA and CDR2 SQIVND (reference sequence). This CDR3 spans 16 amino acids. The chain recombines TRBV19 with TRBJ1-4; a possible D gene is TRBD1 (5 bases). The sample comprised CD8+ T cells from PBMCs. The source is a human donor in good health (CMV status not recorded). Some clones in this sample may be carry-over from other donors' samples. DNA of the CDR3: TGTGCCAGTAGTCCCCGTGTCCGGGGCGCTAATGAAAAACTGTTTTTT. This gives the protein CASSPRVRGANEKLFF.